Described below is a single T cell receptor beta chain sequence and its context. As yet, its antigen is unknown. The ends were cut back, 3 bases at V and 2 bases at J, with 10 bases in the middle. The CDR3 length is 14 residues. Germline lookup yields CDR1 LGHDT and CDR2 YNNKEL (reference sequence). Using quantitative 5'-RACE with molecular barcodes, the authors made TCR beta libraries. TCRdb reprocessed the 5' RACE reads with MiXCR, giving one entry per CDR3 protein. This table has about 170,000 distinct CDR3 sequences, about 16% appearing once. This entry is derived from a study of CD8 T cells in ankylosing spondylitis. Study-level points and caveats: A TCR beta motif made of 7 to 9 highly homologous variants seemed typical of ankylosing spondylitis blood.

The chain couples TRBV3-1 to TRBJ1-1, with unresolved D. Sequenced sample: blood, either unsorted or a sorted T cell fraction (not recorded which). This receptor was taken from a male donor with ankylosing spondylitis or in good health (not recorded which). The CDR3 DNA sequence: TGTGCCAGCAGCCAGAGGCAACCCAACACTGAAGCTTTCTTT. Its protein is CASSQRQPNTEAFF. Filled out from reference TRBV3-1 and TRBJ1-1, the complete variable domain reads DTAVSQTPKYLVTQMGNDKSIKCEQNLGHDTMYWYKQDSKKFLKIMFSYNNKELIINETVPNRFSPKSPDKAHLNLHINSLELGDSAVYFCASSQRQPNTEAFFGQGTRLTVV.